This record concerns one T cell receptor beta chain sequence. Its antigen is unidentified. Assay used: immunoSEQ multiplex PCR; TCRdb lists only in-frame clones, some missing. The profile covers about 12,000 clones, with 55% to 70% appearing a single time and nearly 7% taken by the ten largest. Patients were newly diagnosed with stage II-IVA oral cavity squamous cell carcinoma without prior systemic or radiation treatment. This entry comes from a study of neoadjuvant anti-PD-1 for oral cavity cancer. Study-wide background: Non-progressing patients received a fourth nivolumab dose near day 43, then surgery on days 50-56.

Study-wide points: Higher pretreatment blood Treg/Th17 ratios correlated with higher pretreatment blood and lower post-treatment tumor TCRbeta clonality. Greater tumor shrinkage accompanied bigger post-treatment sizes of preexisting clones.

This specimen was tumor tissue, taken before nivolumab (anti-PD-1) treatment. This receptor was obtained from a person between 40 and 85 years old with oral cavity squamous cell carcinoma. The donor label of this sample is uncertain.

The CDR3 DNA sequence: TGTGCCAGCAGCTTAGACTACGCAGATACGCAGTATTTT. Translating it yields CASSLDYADTQYF. This chain links TRBV7-8 with TRBJ2-3; D is unclear. Germline CDR1 is SGHVS and CDR2 is FQNEAQ. This CDR3 region has 13 residues. Trimming removed 1 base at V and 4 bases at J, with 6 bases between.